Following are 29 T cell receptor beta chains from one sample sequenced in a study of metastatic and nonmetastatic thyroid tumors. There were no patients who had received any treatment before thyroid surgery. TCRdb reanalyzed the PCR reads via MiXCR. Altogether roughly 40,000 clones are present, approximately 18% being singletons, with the ten largest covering approximately 5.6%. The specimen sequenced was blood. The receptor source for this set is a male donor with papillary thyroid cancer or a benign thyroid nodule (not recorded which). Some clones in this sample may be carry-over from other donors' samples.

The sample holds many counts of this clone. The chain has TRBV3-1 and TRBJ1-3; no clear D gene. Deletions cut 0 bases from V and 3 bases from J, with 6 bases between. CDR1 is LGHDT, CDR2 YNNKEL, per germline (reference sequence). The CDR3 length is 14 residues. CDR3 sequence: CASSQESIGNTIYF. As DNA, the CDR3 is TGTGCCAGCAGCCAAGAGTCGATTGGAAACACCATATATTTT. The variable domain in full, completed from reference TRBV3-1 and TRBJ1-3, reads DTAVSQTPKYLVTQMGNDKSIKCEQNLGHDTMYWYKQDSKKFLKIMFSYNNKELIINETVPNRFSPKSPDKAHLNLHINSLELGDSAVYFCASSQESIGNTIYFGEGSWLTVV.

The CDR3 reads CASSIRDSSPGRGYTF. In DNA, the CDR3 is TGTGCCAGTAGTATCCGGGACAGTTCGCCCGGGAGGGGCTACACCTTC. J is TRBJ1-2 and V is TRBV19, with 7 bases lining up with TRBD1. There are 16 residues in the CDR3. Germline assignment: CDR1 LNHDA and CDR2 SQIVND (reference sequence). V lost 3 bases and J lost 8; bases outside the gene matches: 15. Using reference TRBV19 and TRBJ1-2 for the parts outside the CDR3, the full variable domain is DGGITQSPKYLFRKEGQNVTLSCEQNLNHDAMYWYRQDPGQGLRLIYYSQIVNDFQKGDIAEGYSVSREKKESFPLTVTSAQKNPTAFYLCASSIRDSSPGRGYTFGSGTRLTVV.

V usage is TRBV6-2 or TRBV6-3 and J usage is TRBJ2-6, with D perhaps TRBD2 (5 bases). CDR1 MNHEY and CDR2 SVGEGT come from the germline V gene. Trimming shortened V by 2 bases and J by 0 bases, and 5 bases separated the two germline ends. This CDR3 region has 15 residues. The CDR3 DNA reads as TGTGCCAGCAGTTACGAGGGCTCTGGGGCCAACGTCCTGACTTTC. It specifies CASSYEGSGANVLTF.

A remark on this clone: Germline and junction disagree at one end, which may indicate a read error. The chain combines TRBV11-3 with TRBJ2-7; 8 bases line up with TRBD1. There are 15 residues in the CDR3. Per the germline V gene, CDR1 is SGHNT and CDR2 is YENEEA. Here the CDR3 reads CPSILIRGLPYEQYF. CDR3 bases: TGTCCCAGCATCTTGATCAGGGGGCTTCCCTACGAGCAGTACTTC.

This sequence joins TRBV30 and TRBJ2-1; D not resolved. Germline V gives CDR1 GTSNPN, CDR2 SVGIG (reference sequence). Trimming removed 0 bases from V and 5 bases from J, with 11 bases in between. The CDR3 has 14 amino acids. CDR3 coding DNA: TGTGCCTGGAGTGTGCTGTCACCCAACAATGAGCAGTTCTTC. This sequence encodes CAWSVLSPNNEQFF.

The gene calls are TRBV20-1 and TRBJ2-1; 12 nucleotides align to TRBD2. V gave up 6 bases and J gave up 7 bases; unmatched junction bases: 7. The CDR3 sequence is 14 residues long. Germline CDR1 and CDR2: DFQATT and SNEGSKA (reference sequence). The CDR3 nucleotides read TGCAGTGCGCACCTAGCGGGAGGGCCGAATGAGCAGTTCTTC. Translating gives CSAHLAGGPNEQFF.

This clone has only a few counts. The rearrangement uses TRBV18 and TRBJ2-3, with TRBD1 matching over 9 bases. Germline V gene lookup returns CDR1 KGHSH and CDR2 LQKENI. J was trimmed by 2 bases and V by 0 bases; bases with no gene match: 3. The CDR3 runs to 16 residues. CDR3 loop: CASSPPGQGFTDTQYF. The CDR3 region has the DNA TGTGCCAGCTCACCACCGGGACAGGGTTTCACAGATACGCAGTATTTT.

J is TRBJ1-5 and V is TRBV20-1; TRBD1 is a possible D gene (6 bases). Germline V gene data show CDR1 as DFQATT and CDR2 as SNEGSKA (reference sequence). CDR3 size: 15 residues. The V end was cut by 2 bases, the J end by 0 bases, with 11 bases between. CDR3 protein: CSARKAGDSNQPQHF. CDR3 sequence (DNA): TGCAGTGCTAGAAAGGCAGGGGATAGCAATCAGCCCCAGCATTTT.

This clone was found many times. This chain's CDR3 is CSVEDPGRSSYNEQFF. The CDR3 DNA follows: TGCAGCGTTGAAGATCCCGGGAGAAGCTCCTACAATGAGCAGTTCTTC. The rearrangement joins TRBV29-1 to TRBJ2-1; perhaps TRBD2 as D (6 bases). V dropped 0 bases and J dropped 0 bases, with 12 bases sitting between them. Germline V CDR1 and CDR2: SQVTM, ANQGSEA. The CDR3 is made up of 16 amino acids.

For this clone: The junction departs from the called germline gene at one end, perhaps through a read error. The chain couples TRBV11-2 to TRBJ2-1; D is perhaps TRBD2 (5 bases). The CDR3 is 17 residues long. CDR1 is SGHAT and CDR2 is FQNNGV in the germline V gene. The CDR3 reads CANSLYPSRALLNEQFF. The CDR3 DNA follows: TGTGCCAACAGCTTATACCCCTCGCGGGCCCTTCTCAATGAGCAGTTCTTC.

This clone has a count of ten or more. The rearrangement uses TRBV24-1 and TRBJ2-1, with a tentative D call TRBD2 (6 bases). The CDR3 contains 14 residues. The V end was cut by 5 bases, the J end by 4 bases, with 11 bases between. Looked up from germline, CDR1 is KGHDR and CDR2 is SFDVKD. CDR3 sequence (DNA): TGTGCCACCAGTGCGGAGGGTTTTTACAATGAGCAGTTCTTC. Its translation is CATSAEGFYNEQFF.

This clone was picked up many times. The rearrangement uses TRBV19 and TRBJ1-2; TRBD1 is a possible D gene (5 bases). The germline V and J ends were trimmed by 7 bases and 7 bases, with 19 bases remaining between them. Germline V gene data show CDR1 as LNHDA and CDR2 as SQIVND (reference sequence). The CDR3 spans 14 residues. CDR3 residues: CASTRGIGMSGYTF. CDR3 DNA: TGTGCCAGTACTCGGGGGATTGGAATGAGTGGCTACACCTTC.

This clone showed up many times. The V and J genes are TRBV20-1 and TRBJ2-1; TRBD2 might be the D (5 bases). CDR1 is DFQATT, CDR2 SNEGSKA, per germline (reference sequence). This CDR3 region has 16 residues. Trimming cost V 6 bases and J 0 bases, with 18 bases left between them. The CDR3 nucleotides are TGCAGTGCCGTTATAGCGTCGCCCCGCTCCTACAATGAGCAGTTCTTC. Its protein product is CSAVIASPRSYNEQFF.

This clone was counted at least ten times. This sequence joins TRBV3-1 and TRBJ1-3; tentatively, D is TRBD1 (6 bases). The CDR3 contains 14 residues. Trimming removed 4 bases at V and 6 bases at J, with 13 bases between. The germline gives CDR1 LGHDT, CDR2 YNNKEL (reference sequence). CDR3 nucleotides: TGTGCCAGCAGCCGAGACAGGACTTTAAACACCATATATTTT. Amino acids: CASSRDRTLNTIYF.

This clone occurred many times. The chain couples TRBV7-9 to TRBJ1-4; D is unresolved. Trimming removed 2 bases at V and 7 bases at J, with 14 bases between. The CDR3 length is 15 residues. Germline lookup yields CDR1 SEHNR and CDR2 FQNEAQ (reference sequence). This CDR3 is CASSLNTDGIEKLFF. CDR3 DNA: TGTGCCAGCAGCTTAAACACAGATGGCATTGAAAAACTGTTTTTT.

This clone was observed many times. V and J are TRBV5-1 and TRBJ2-1; D ambiguous. Germline lookup yields CDR1 SGHRS and CDR2 YFSETQ. The CDR3 covers 11 residues. V was trimmed by 8 bases and J by 6 bases, leaving 9 bases between them. Here the CDR3 reads CASRVGNEQFF. The CDR3 nucleotides read TGCGCCAGTAGAGTGGGCAATGAGCAGTTCTTC.

This clone has more than one count but fewer than ten. This rearrangement joins TRBV10-2 to TRBJ2-1; D may match TRBD1 or TRBD2 (5 bases each). CDR1 is WSHSY, CDR2 SAAADI, per germline. With 7 bases removed from V and 6 bases from J, the gap between germline ends came to 22 bases. The CDR3 has 16 residues. The CDR3 DNA is TGCGCCAGCATCGGGACGGCGATAGCGTATAGCAATGAGCAGTTCTTC. As protein: CASIGTAIAYSNEQFF.

This clone was recorded many times. The chain joins TRBV4-2 to TRBJ2-7, with 7 bases matching TRBD2. V was pared by 4 bases and J by 0 bases, with 6 bases of the junction left unmatched. The CDR3 is 15 residues long. Germline CDR1 reads LGHNA; CDR2 reads YNFKEQ. The CDR3 coding sequence is TGTGCCAGCAGCCTAGTGAGCGGGGCCTCCTACGAGCAGTACTTC. Its translation: CASSLVSGASYEQYF.

The V gene is TRBV18, the J gene TRBJ1-4, with D possibly matching TRBD1 (6 bases). CDR1 is KGHSH and CDR2 is LQKENI in the germline V gene. V was cut by 2 bases and J by 8 bases, with 12 bases left in between. The CDR3 totals 14 residues. In DNA form, the CDR3 reads TGTGCCAGCTCACCAGGAGGGGGGGACGAAAAACTGTTTTTT. Amino acids: CASSPGGGDEKLFF.

This clone was seen many times. The chain recombines TRBV27 with TRBJ1-4; no clear D gene. CDR3 length: 12 amino acids. Trimming stripped 4 bases from V and 8 bases from J, with 8 bases between. Germline assignment: CDR1 MNHEY and CDR2 SMNVEV (reference sequence). CDR3 amino acids: CASSSPPEKLFF. The CDR3 DNA follows: TGTGCCAGCAGTTCCCCCCCAGAAAAACTGTTTTTT.

In this sample, this clone turned up many times. This CDR3 is CASSLARLNTGELFF. In DNA form, the CDR3 reads TGTGCCAGCAGCTTGGCCAGGTTGAACACCGGGGAGCTGTTTTTT. The rearrangement uses TRBV5-6 and TRBJ2-2, with D unresolved. The CDR3 is 15 residues long. V dropped 0 bases and J dropped 1 base, with 7 bases sitting between them. CDR1 is SGHDT, CDR2 YYEEEE, per germline.

This clone was detected many times. Written as DNA, the CDR3 is TGTGCCAGCAGCTTAGCAGGGACAGGAGATGGCTACACCTTC. It translates to CASSLAGTGDGYTF. The chain combines TRBV7-8 with TRBJ1-2; 8 bases are shared with TRBD1. CDR1 and CDR2 (germline): SGHVS, FQNEAQ. This CDR3 is 14 amino acids long. Trimming took 0 bases from V and 6 from J; bases not matched to a gene: 3.

The table lists this clone with many counts. V is TRBV2 and J is TRBJ2-7; TRBD1 might be the D (6 bases). V was trimmed by 6 bases and J by 5 bases, leaving 17 bases between them. Germline V gives CDR1 SNHLY, CDR2 FYNNEI. This CDR3 comprises 14 residues. Here the CDR3 DNA reads TGTGCCAGCAGCCTCGCCCAGGGGCGGGACGAGCAGTACTTC. Amino acid sequence: CASSLAQGRDEQYF.

This clone is categorized as medium-sized. The V call is TRBV24-1, the J call TRBJ2-2; tentatively, D is TRBD1 (6 bases). The germline CDR1 and CDR2 sequences are KGHDR and SFDVKD. This CDR3 has 16 amino acids. Trimming pared 4 bases from V and 0 bases from J, leaving 11 bases between. The CDR3 protein is CATSDETGTNTGELFF. The CDR3 region has the DNA TGTGCCACCAGTGACGAGACAGGAACGAACACCGGGGAGCTGTTTTTT.

This clone was seen only a few times. The limits of the CDR3 on the DNA are not certain, so only TCRdb's listed CDR3 is given. CDR3 amino acids: CASRSSQGSCFF. The chain has TRBV6-1 and TRBJ2-2. The germline gives CDR1 MNHNS, CDR2 SASEGT. The CDR3 spans 12 amino acids, including both terminal residues.

This clone was seen at least ten times. CDR3: CATSGARDTDTQYF. CDR3 coding DNA: TGTGCCACCAGTGGGGCTAGAGACACAGATACGCAGTATTTT. The chain employs TRBV24-1 and TRBJ2-3; D is unresolved. Trimming took off 5 bases at V and 2 bases at J, with 10 bases between the two ends. Germline CDR1 is KGHDR and CDR2 is SFDVKD. This CDR3 is 14 amino acids long.

This clone has ten or more counts. V is TRBV4-1 and J is TRBJ2-2; 8 positions agree with TRBD2. The trim removed 4 bases at V and 1 base at J, leaving 5 bases unmatched. CDR3 length: 16 residues. Germline CDR1 reads MGHRA; CDR2 reads YSYEKL. The CDR3 sequence is CASSPGGRMNTGELFF. In DNA form, the CDR3 reads TGCGCCAGCAGCCCTGGCGGGAGGATGAACACCGGGGAGCTGTTTTTT.

This clone has a count of ten or more. Other DNA sequences in the same sample also yield this CDR3. The rearrangement uses TRBV5-1 and TRBJ2-1; D is unresolved. Germline V gene data show CDR1 as SGHRS and CDR2 as YFSETQ. V lost 1 base and J 8 bases, leaving 13 bases between the germline ends. The CDR3 sequence is 14 residues long. This CDR3 reads CASSLRHGDDEQFF. As DNA, the CDR3 is TGCGCCAGCAGCTTGCGGCACGGTGATGATGAGCAGTTCTTC.

This clone turned up a few times. This may arise from a read error, as a much more abundant clone is one base away. The chain recombines TRBV3-1 with TRBJ1-2; D might be TRBD1 (6 bases). CDR1 is LGHDT, CDR2 YNNKEL, per germline (reference sequence). V lost 5 bases to trimming and J lost 8 bases, with 15 bases between them. The CDR3 is 13 amino acids. The CDR3 DNA follows: TGTGCCAGCAGCACGGCGGGACATGGCGGCTACACCTTC. It translates to CASSTAGHGGYTF.